This is a list of T cell receptor beta chains from one sample in a study of regulatory T cells in long-lasting Graves disease. One entry per CDR3 protein, called by TCRdb with MiXCR from the multiplex PCR reads. The repertoire has fewer than 650,000 distinct CDR3 sequences, roughly 15% of them found once; the top ten carry 15% to 20%. In addition, the sample was reused for a study of T cells in Graves' hyperthyroidism and ophthalmopathy.

Sequenced here: peripheral blood mononuclear cells (PBMCs), sampled at new diagnosis, from a patient treated with antithyroid drugs. The receptors shown here come from a woman in her twenties or thirties with Graves disease. The CDR3 runs from the conserved cysteine through the conserved F or W. A D gene is named only where the DNA matches it firmly. The listing skips clone size in some rows; elsewhere it reads once, few, many or a size class.

J | D | length | size | V | DNA | CDR3
TRBJ1-2 | TRBD1 | 15 | many | TRBV2 | TGTGCCAGCAGTTTTACTCCGGGACAGAATCGTGGCTACACCTTC | CASSFTPGQNRGYTF
TRBJ2-1 | - | 16 | - | TRBV19 | TGTGCCAGTAGAAGGGACGACACGAGCTCCTACAATGAGCAGTTCTTC | CASRRDDTSSYNEQFF
TRBJ2-7 | TRBD2 | 16 | few | TRBV4-1 | TGCGCCAGCAGCCAAGTCCTAGCGGGAGTGGAGGGAGAGCAGTACTTC | CASSQVLAGVEGEQYF
TRBJ2-1 | - | 19 | - | TRBV28 | TGTGCCGGCAGTATCCACCACCTCAGAGCGGATATCGCCTACAATGAGCAGTTCTTC | CAGSIHHLRADIAYNEQFF
TRBJ2-1 | - | 12 | many | TRBV29-1 | TGCGGTTGGCAGTGGTCGAGCAATGAGCAGTTCTTC | CGWQWSSNEQFF
TRBJ2-7 | - | 13 | - | TRBV6-1 | TGTGCCAGCCAAGGCCAGGGGACCTACGAGCAGTACTTC | CASQGQGTYEQYF
TRBJ2-3 | TRBD2 | 16 | few | TRBV5-1 | TGCGCCAGCAGCCAGATGAGTAGCGGGGGGACAGATACGCAGTATTTT | CASSQMSSGGTDTQYF
TRBJ2-3 | TRBD2 | 17 | - | TRBV6-1 | TGTGCCAGCAGTCCGGGACTAGCGGGAGGGAACAGAGATACGCAGTATTTT | CASSPGLAGGNRDTQYF
TRBJ2-3 | - | 12 | many | TRBV12-3/TRBV12-4 | TGTGCCAGCAGTTACGGACCCAATACGCAGTATTTT | CASSYGPNTQYF
TRBJ1-6 | - | 14 | few | TRBV7-2 | TGTGCCAGCACTTTACGGGCCCGGAATTCACCCCTCCACTTT | CASTLRARNSPLHF
TRBJ2-7 | - | 14 | many | TRBV6-1 | TGTGCCAGCAGTGAGCCCGGCCACAACTACGAGCAGTACTTC | CASSEPGHNYEQYF
TRBJ2-5 | TRBD2 | 17 | medium-sized | TRBV7-9 | TGTGCCAGCAGCCCATCGAGACTAGCGGGAGACCAAGAGACCCAGTACTTC | CASSPSRLAGDQETQYF
TRBJ1-1 | - | 16 | many | TRBV28 | TGTGCCAGCATATCTACCGTGGGGGCAGGGAGGGCTGAAGCTTTCTTT | CASISTVGAGRAEAFF
TRBJ2-1 | TRBD1 | 15 | - | TRBV25-1 | TGTGCCAGCGGAGCAGGGGGCGGTTCCTACAATGAGCAGTTCTTC | CASGAGGGSYNEQFF
TRBJ2-5 | - | 14 | - | TRBV20-1 | TGCAGTGCGAACCGGGACCACCCCCAAGAGACCCAGTACTTC | CSANRDHPQETQYF
TRBJ2-6 | TRBD1 | 19 | few | TRBV20-1 | TGCAGTGCTAAGGCGCCCCCGGGACAGGGGGCTAGAGGGGCCAACGTCCTGACTTTC | CSAKAPPGQGARGANVLTF
TRBJ2-6 | - | 15 | many | TRBV24-1 | TGTGCCACCAGTGCCCCAGGTCCTGGGGCCAACGTCCTGACTTTC | CATSAPGPGANVLTF
TRBJ1-2 | - | 14 | many | TRBV28 | TGTGCCAGCAGTTTATGGGGGTCGACGAGCGGCTACACCTTC | CASSLWGSTSGYTF
TRBJ1-1 | - | 12 | many | TRBV19 | TGTGCCAGTAGTAACCTGAACACTGAAGCTTTCTTT | CASSNLNTEAFF
TRBJ2-3 | TRBD2 | 18 | few | TRBV6-1 | TGTGCCAGCAGTGAACTCATTAGCGGGATCGGGTACGCAGATACGCAGTATTTT | CASSELISGIGYADTQYF
TRBJ1-2 | TRBD1 | 15 | few | TRBV7-3 | TGTGCCAGCAGCTTTGGGACAGGGGGAAACTATGGCTACACCTTC | CASSFGTGGNYGYTF
TRBJ1-2 | TRBD1 | 17 | many | TRBV10-1 | TGCGCCAGCAGTCGAGGGACAGGGAACCTCATTAACTATGGCTACACCTTC | CASSRGTGNLINYGYTF
TRBJ2-3 | TRBD2 | 16 | few | TRBV29-1 | TGCAGCGCCACCACCATAGCGGGAGGGATTGGAGATACGCAGTATTTT | CSATTIAGGIGDTQYF
TRBJ2-5 | - | 15 | few | TRBV10-3 | TGTGCCATCAGTACCGGACAGAATTTCCAAGAGACCCAGTACTTC | CAISTGQNFQETQYF
TRBJ2-7 | - | 14 | many | TRBV2 | TGTGCCAGCAGTGTGTACGATTCTGCCTACGAGCAGTACTTC | CASSVYDSAYEQYF
TRBJ2-1 | TRBD2 | 13 | many | TRBV30 | TGTGCCTACTCGGGACTAGCGCGCAATGAGCAGTTCTTC | CAYSGLARNEQFF
TRBJ1-4 | - | 13 | few | TRBV20-1 | TGCAGTGCTAGAGTGAGAAATAATGAAAAACTGTTTTTT | CSARVRNNEKLFF
TRBJ2-3 | - | 14 | many | TRBV7-8 | TGTGCCAGCAGCTTAGAGCATACCGGAGATACGCAGTATTTT | CASSLEHTGDTQYF
TRBJ2-5 | - | 14 | - | TRBV27 | TGTGCCAGCAGTAGGGCGGGGACCCAAGAGACCCAGTACTTC | CASSRAGTQETQYF
TRBJ2-7 | - | 14 | few | TRBV5-1 | TGCGCCAGCAGCTTGGTTACAGTCTCCTACGAGCAGTACTTC | CASSLVTVSYEQYF
TRBJ2-6 | TRBD1 | 17 | few | TRBV5-1 | TGCGCCAGCAGCTCGATAGTTACAGGGGCTGGGGCCAACGTCCTGACTTTC | CASSSIVTGAGANVLTF